This TCR beta chain was found in a study of PD-L1 blockade in urothelial cancer. Study information: Males with bladder-origin urothelial cancer made up about 90% of the roughly 29 patients. Median T cell yield per blood sample was over 140,000 cells. Enrolled patients had been treated previously with 0 to 3 chemotherapy regimens.

Into every PCR, synthetic TCR analog templates were spiked. The table came from immunoSEQ multiplex PCR; TCRdb's copy has only in-frame clones and leaves some out. The table has around 38,000 clones, roughly 84% seen once. Time point noted: pretreatment peripheral blood. CDR1 and CDR2 from the germline V gene are SGHNT and YENEEA. V was cut by 7 bases and J by 7 bases, with 10 bases left in between. This CDR3 has 12 residues. Sequenced material: PBMCs, taken around atezolizumab (anti-PD-L1) treatment. This sequence was found in a man in his 60s with urothelial cancer. The V call is TRBV11-3, the J call TRBJ2-2; possibly TRBD1 for D (5 bases). CDR3 sequence (DNA): TGTGCCAGCAACCAGGGATACGGGGAGCTGTTTTTT. Its translation is CASNQGYGELFF.